This T cell receptor (beta chain) came from a study of post-analysis software for immune sequencing data. Study information: Relapsing-remitting, secondary progressive and progressive-relapsing courses of multiple sclerosis were included.

TCR beta cDNA libraries included unique molecular identifiers. It was from about 1 to 10 million T cells that about half a million cDNA molecules came. TCRdb used MiXCR to reprocess the PCR reads, holding one entry per CDR3 protein. Counted here are around 770,000 distinct CDR3 sequences, under 60% occurring once; the ten biggest clones make up roughly 5%. Of note for this clonotype: Its antigen remains unidentified.

Findings of the study overall: Co-batched samples clustered tightly together by F measure.

The receptor's source is a girl aged 10 to 17 with multiple sclerosis. The specimen sequenced was blood.

The CDR3 sequence: CSARDLGGFLRETQYF. CDR3 bases: TGCAGTGCTAGAGATTTGGGGGGTTTTCTTCGAGAGACCCAGTACTTC. The chain combines TRBV20-1 with TRBJ2-5; TRBD2 might be the D (6 bases). This CDR3 region has 16 residues. Germline V gene sequence: CDR1 DFQATT, CDR2 SNEGSKA (reference sequence). The ends were cut back, 0 bases at V and 4 bases at J, with 18 bases in the middle.